These T cell receptor beta chains were read from a single sample in a study of T cell responses to AZD1222 COVID-19 vaccine. Assay used: immunoSEQ multiplex PCR; TCRdb lists only in-frame clones, some missing. The sample carries 97,000 or so clones, approximately 86% recorded once. The sequences come from peripheral blood, collected on day 0 of AZD1222 vaccination. The receptors come from an adult in good health. CDR3s include the opening cysteine and the closing phenylalanine or tryptophan. Fields, in order: V gene, D gene, J gene, clone size, CDR3 DNA, CDR3 protein. A D gene is named only where the DNA matches it firmly. Size is stated for part of the rows, as once, few or many counts, or as a class when the clone is expanded.

>TRBV30|.|TRBJ1-3|once
TGTGCCTGGAGTGTAACTGGGTCGGGAAACACCATATATTTT
CAWSVTGSGNTIYF
>TRBV9|.|TRBJ2-7|.
TGTGCCAGCAGCCTCAGAATTGACAAACCCTACGAGCAGTACTTC
CASSLRIDKPYEQYF
>TRBV4-2|TRBD1|TRBJ1-1|.
TGTGCCAGCAGCCCGGGGGACAGGGGTAGTACTGAAGCTTTCTTT
CASSPGDRGSTEAFF
>TRBV7-3|TRBD1|TRBJ2-5|.
TGTGCCAGCAGCTTAACAGGACAGGGGGCCGAGACCCAGTACTTC
CASSLTGQGAETQYF
>TRBV27|.|TRBJ2-3|.
TGTGCCAGCAGTTCCCGAGGGTGGGTTAGCACAGATACGCAGTATTTT
CASSSRGWVSTDTQYF
>TRBV19|.|TRBJ1-1|few
TGTGCCAGTAGCCCCGGCAGGGCGCCTGAAGCTTTCTTT
CASSPGRAPEAFF
>TRBV6-5|.|TRBJ1-6|.
TGTGCCAGCAGTTATGACAGAAATTCACCCCTCCACTTT
CASSYDRNSPLHF
>TRBV11-2|TRBD2|TRBJ2-7|.
TGTGCCAGCAGCTTTGCTTCTAGCGGGAGTACTCACATGGCCTACGAGCAGTACTTC
CASSFASSGSTHMAYEQYF
>TRBV6-1|TRBD1|TRBJ1-5|.
TGTGCCAGCAGTGGGGGACAGTCAGATAGCAATCAGCCCCAGCATTTT
CASSGGQSDSNQPQHF
>TRBV18|.|TRBJ2-2|.
TGTGCCAGCTCACCAAACACCGGGGAGCTGTTTTTT
CASSPNTGELFF
>TRBV6-6|.|TRBJ2-5|once
TGTGCCAGCAGTTATATTAACCCTCAAGAGACCCAGTACTTC
CASSYINPQETQYF
>TRBV28|.|TRBJ2-7|.
TGTGCCAGCAGTTTCATCTACGAGCAGTACTTC
CASSFIYEQYF
>TRBV28|.|TRBJ1-2|.
TGTGCCAGCAGGGGGAACAGGCACTATGGCTACACCTTC
CASRGNRHYGYTF
>TRBV6-2/TRBV6-3|.|TRBJ2-5|.
TGTGCCAGCAGTTACCGGTCATCTTCTTTCCAAGAGACCCAGTACTTC
CASSYRSSSFQETQYF
>TRBV5-1|.|TRBJ2-7|.
TGCGCCAGCAGCGCCTCGCCGGGACATATACCAACCTACGAGCAGTACTTC
CASSASPGHIPTYEQYF
>TRBV28|.|TRBJ1-1|.
TGTGCCAGCAGTTTAATTGCCCCTGTACAGAACACTGAAGCTTTCTTT
CASSLIAPVQNTEAFF
>TRBV27|TRBD1|TRBJ1-3|.
TGTGCCAGCAGTTTATCGGACAGGGGGCCTGGAAACACCATATATTTT
CASSLSDRGPGNTIYF
>TRBV15|.|TRBJ2-1|.
TGTGCCACCAGTGGTTATGGAAGCTCCTACAATGAGCAGTTCTTC
CATSGYGSSYNEQFF
>TRBV5-1|TRBD1|TRBJ1-2|.
TGCGCCAGCAGCTTCGGGACAGGGTCTTGGGGCTACACCTTC
CASSFGTGSWGYTF
>TRBV7-9|.|TRBJ1-2|.
TGTGCCAGCAGCCCCCTTGGTGGGGGCTGGGGTGGCTACACCTTC
CASSPLGGGWGGYTF
>TRBV7-3|.|TRBJ1-4|.
TGTGCCAGCGCGATACTTAATGATGAAAAACTGTTTTTT
CASAILNDEKLFF
>TRBV7-8|.|TRBJ1-5|.
TGTGCCAGCAGCCCCGCCTTTCAGAGGAAGTATCAGCCCCAGCATTTT
CASSPAFQRKYQPQHF
>TRBV28|TRBD2|TRBJ2-1|.
TGTGCCAGCAGCCTACTAGCGGCCTACAATGAGCAGTTCTTC
CASSLLAAYNEQFF
>TRBV2|TRBD1|TRBJ1-4|.
TGTGCCAGCAAAACTGGACAGGGGGTGTCTAATGAAAAACTGTTTTTT
CASKTGQGVSNEKLFF
>TRBV11-3|.|TRBJ2-3|once
TGTGCCAGCAGCTTATCGGGACTCTTGCAACAGCATACGCAGTATTTT
CASSLSGLLQQHTQYF
>TRBV12-5|.|TRBJ1-3|.
TGTGCTAGTGGTTTGCAGATCCGGGCCGCCCCTGGAAACACCATATATTTT
CASGLQIRAAPGNTIYF
>TRBV7-2|.|TRBJ2-1|.
TGTGCCAGCAGCTCAGGAGACTTCAACAATGAGCAGTTCTTC
CASSSGDFNNEQFF
>TRBV29-1|.|TRBJ2-1|.
TGCAGCGTTAAAGGAGGGTCCAATGAGCAGTTCTTC
CSVKGGSNEQFF